Below are 9 T cell receptor beta chains sequenced from a single sample in a study of shared clonotypes between healthy human individuals. Naive-designated CD8 cells lacked CD45RO, were positively enriched for CCR7, and omitted terminally differentiated effector memory CD45RA+ cells. Assay used: immunoSEQ multiplex PCR; TCRdb lists only in-frame clones, some missing. This table has roughly 2.1 million clones, about 93% appearing once. Sequencing used naive CD8+ T cells from PBMCs. These receptors were obtained from a man between 18 and 29 years old in good health. Some clones in this sample may be carry-over from other donors' samples.

J is TRBJ2-2 and V is TRBV30; no reliable D call. This CDR3 contains 16 residues. V dropped 0 bases and J dropped 0 bases, with 11 bases sitting between them. Germline loops: CDR1 GTSNPN, CDR2 SVGIG (reference sequence). The CDR3 sequence: CAWSVPSTPNTGELFF. CDR3 sequence (DNA): TGTGCCTGGAGTGTACCATCTACACCGAACACCGGGGAGCTGTTTTTT.

The chain uses TRBV7-6 and TRBJ2-1; D not certain. The length of the CDR3 is 12 residues. Germline V gene sequence: CDR1 SGHVS, CDR2 FNYEAQ. V dropped 5 bases and J dropped 12 bases, with 14 bases sitting between them. CDR3 nucleotides: TGTGCCAGCAGCGACGATGGGTTGGGGCAGTTCTTC. The encoded protein is CASSDDGLGQFF.

This sequence joins TRBV9 and TRBJ2-3; a weak D match, TRBD1 (6 bases). Germline V lookup: CDR1 SGDLS, CDR2 YYNGEE. The V end was cut by 4 bases, the J end by 2 bases, with 17 bases between. The CDR3 totals 16 residues. The CDR3 spells CASSSKSGTHTDTQYF. CDR3 sequence (DNA): TGTGCCAGCAGCTCGAAATCCGGGACACACACAGATACGCAGTATTTT.

The gene calls are TRBV2 and TRBJ2-3; possibly TRBD2 for D (5 bases). The CDR3 covers 16 residues. Germline-derived CDR1 and CDR2 are SNHLY and FYNNEI. The V and J ends lost 2 bases and 0 bases respectively, with 12 bases between them. CDR3 loop: CASSENLAKSTDTQYF. The CDR3 bases are TGTGCCAGCAGTGAAAACCTAGCAAAAAGCACAGATACGCAGTATTTT.

This clone was seen a single time. J is TRBJ2-7 and V is TRBV13, with D possibly being TRBD1 or TRBD2 (5 bases each). Germline CDR1 is PRHDT and CDR2 is FYEKMQ (reference sequence). This CDR3 is 15 amino acids long. The germline V and J ends were trimmed by 4 bases and 0 bases, with 13 bases remaining between them. CDR3 loop: CASSSGTGTSYEQYF. As DNA, the CDR3 is TGTGCCAGCAGCTCCGGCACCGGGACCTCCTACGAGCAGTACTTC.

V gene TRBV4-3 combines with J gene TRBJ1-1; D unclear. Trimming shortened V by 0 bases and J by 5 bases, and 19 bases separated the two germline ends. CDR3 length equals 17 residues. Germline V gene sequence: CDR1 LGHNA, CDR2 YSLEER. CDR3 loop: CASSQDFPRVGGTEAFF. As DNA, the CDR3 is TGCGCCAGCAGCCAAGATTTCCCCCGGGTGGGCGGAACTGAAGCTTTCTTT.

The chain carries TRBV6-1 and TRBJ1-1; weak D call: TRBD1 (6 bases). This CDR3 comprises 14 residues. Deletions cut 2 bases from V and 3 bases from J, with 10 bases between. Germline-derived CDR1 and CDR2 are MNHNS and SASEGT. CDR3 residues: CASSERGLYTEAFF. DNA of the CDR3: TGTGCCAGCAGTGAACGGGGGCTATACACTGAAGCTTTCTTT.

The chain joins TRBV28 to TRBJ1-2; D might be TRBD1 (5 bases). The germline V and J ends were trimmed by 4 bases and 7 bases, with 13 bases remaining between them. The CDR3 has 13 residues. From germline, CDR1 is MDHEN and CDR2 SYDVKM. CDR3 in amino acids: CASSSFQGPGYTF. CDR3 DNA: TGTGCCAGCAGTTCGTTCCAGGGTCCTGGCTACACCTTC.

The V and J genes are TRBV27 and TRBJ2-3; 12 bases line up with TRBD1. The CDR3 is 16 amino acids. J lost 6 bases, V lost 4 bases, and 8 bases had no gene match. Germline CDR1 is MNHEY and CDR2 is SMNVEV (reference sequence). The CDR3 reads CASSSTGTGGRDTQYF. As DNA, the CDR3 is TGTGCCAGCAGTTCCACCGGGACAGGGGGCAGGGATACGCAGTATTTT.